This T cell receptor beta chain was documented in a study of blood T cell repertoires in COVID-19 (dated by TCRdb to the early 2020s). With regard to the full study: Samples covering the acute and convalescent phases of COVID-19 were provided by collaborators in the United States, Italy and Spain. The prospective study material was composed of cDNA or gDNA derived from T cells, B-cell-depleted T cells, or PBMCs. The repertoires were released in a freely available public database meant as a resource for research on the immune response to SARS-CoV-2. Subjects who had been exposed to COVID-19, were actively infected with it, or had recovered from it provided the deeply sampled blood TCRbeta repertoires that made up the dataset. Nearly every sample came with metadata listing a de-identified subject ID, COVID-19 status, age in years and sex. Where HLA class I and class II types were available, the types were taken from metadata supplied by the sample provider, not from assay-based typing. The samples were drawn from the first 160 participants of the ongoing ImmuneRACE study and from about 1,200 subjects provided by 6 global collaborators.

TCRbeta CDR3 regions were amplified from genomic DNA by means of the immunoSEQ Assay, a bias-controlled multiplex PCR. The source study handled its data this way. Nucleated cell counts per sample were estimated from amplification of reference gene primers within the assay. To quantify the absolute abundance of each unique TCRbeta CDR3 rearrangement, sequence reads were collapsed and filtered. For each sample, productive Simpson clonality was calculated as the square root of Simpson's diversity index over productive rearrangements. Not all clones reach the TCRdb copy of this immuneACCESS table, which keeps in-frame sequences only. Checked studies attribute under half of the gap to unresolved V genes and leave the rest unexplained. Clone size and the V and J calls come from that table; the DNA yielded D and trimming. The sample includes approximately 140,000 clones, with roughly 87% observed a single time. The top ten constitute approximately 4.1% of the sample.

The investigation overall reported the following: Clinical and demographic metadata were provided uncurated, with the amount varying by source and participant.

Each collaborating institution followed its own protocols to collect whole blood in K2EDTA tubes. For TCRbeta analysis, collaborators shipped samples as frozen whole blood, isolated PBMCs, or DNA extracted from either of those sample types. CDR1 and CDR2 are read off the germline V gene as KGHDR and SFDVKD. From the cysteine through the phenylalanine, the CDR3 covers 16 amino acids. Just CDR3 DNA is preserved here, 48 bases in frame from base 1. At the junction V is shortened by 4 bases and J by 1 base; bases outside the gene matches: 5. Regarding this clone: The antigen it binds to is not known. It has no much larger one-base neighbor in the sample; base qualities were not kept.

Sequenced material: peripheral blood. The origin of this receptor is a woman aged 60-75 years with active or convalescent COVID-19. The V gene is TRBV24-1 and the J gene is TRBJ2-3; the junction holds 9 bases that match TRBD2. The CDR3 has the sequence CATSEIAGDRTDTQYF. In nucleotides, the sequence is TGTGCCACCAGTGAGATAGCGGGGGACCGCACAGATACGCAGTATTTT.